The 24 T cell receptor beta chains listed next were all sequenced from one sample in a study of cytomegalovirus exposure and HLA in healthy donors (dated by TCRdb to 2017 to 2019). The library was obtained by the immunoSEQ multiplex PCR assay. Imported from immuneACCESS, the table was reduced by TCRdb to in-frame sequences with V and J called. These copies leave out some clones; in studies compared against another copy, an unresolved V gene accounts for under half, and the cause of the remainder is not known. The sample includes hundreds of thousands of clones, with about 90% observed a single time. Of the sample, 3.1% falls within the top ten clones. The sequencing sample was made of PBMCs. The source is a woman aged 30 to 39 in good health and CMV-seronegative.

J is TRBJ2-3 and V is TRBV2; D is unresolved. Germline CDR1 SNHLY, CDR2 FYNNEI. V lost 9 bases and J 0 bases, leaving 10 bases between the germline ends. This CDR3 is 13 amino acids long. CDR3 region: CASSDVSTDTQYF. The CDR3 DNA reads TGTGCCAGTTCGGACGTCAGCACAGATACGCAGTATTTT. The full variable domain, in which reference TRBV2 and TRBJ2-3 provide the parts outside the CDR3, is EPEVTQTPSHQVTQMGQEVILRCVPISNHLYFYWYRQILGQKVEFLVSFYNNEISEKSEIFDDQFSVERPDGSNFTLKIRSTKLEDSAMYFCASSDVSTDTQYFGPGTRLTVL.

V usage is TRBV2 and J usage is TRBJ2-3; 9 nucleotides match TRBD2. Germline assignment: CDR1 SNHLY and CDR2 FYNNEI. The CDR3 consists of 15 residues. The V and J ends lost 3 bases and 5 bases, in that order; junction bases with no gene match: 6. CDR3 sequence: CASSDEGLAKDTQYF. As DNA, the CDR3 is TGTGCCAGCAGTGATGAAGGACTAGCGAAAGATACGCAGTATTTT.

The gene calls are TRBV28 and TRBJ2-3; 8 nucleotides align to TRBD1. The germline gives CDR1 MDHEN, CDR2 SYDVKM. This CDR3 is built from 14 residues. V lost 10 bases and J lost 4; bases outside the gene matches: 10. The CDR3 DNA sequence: TGTGCCAACTCGGACAGGGTCGTCCCAGATACGCAGTATTTT. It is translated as CANSDRVVPDTQYF.

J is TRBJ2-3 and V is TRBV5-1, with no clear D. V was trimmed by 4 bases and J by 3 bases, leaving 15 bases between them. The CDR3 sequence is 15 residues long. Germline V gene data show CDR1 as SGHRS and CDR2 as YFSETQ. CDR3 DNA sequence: TGCGCCAGCAGCGGAAGACTCTCAGCAACAGATACGCAGTATTTT. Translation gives CASSGRLSATDTQYF.

This CDR3 reads CASSQVRDHRGAVGEQYF. The DNA for the CDR3 is TGCGCCAGCAGCCAAGTAAGGGACCACAGGGGAGCCGTCGGAGAGCAGTACTTC. J is TRBJ2-7 and V is TRBV4-1; 7 bases fit TRBD1. The CDR3 runs to 18 residues. Per the germline V gene, CDR1 is MGHRA and CDR2 is YSYEKL. V shed 1 base and J 7 bases; nucleotides not matched to a gene: 19.

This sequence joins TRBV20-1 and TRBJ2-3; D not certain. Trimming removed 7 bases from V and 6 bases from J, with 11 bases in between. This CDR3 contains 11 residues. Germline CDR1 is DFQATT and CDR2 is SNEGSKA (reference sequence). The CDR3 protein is CSGEITDTQYF. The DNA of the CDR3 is TGCAGTGGTGAGATCACCGATACGCAGTATTTT.

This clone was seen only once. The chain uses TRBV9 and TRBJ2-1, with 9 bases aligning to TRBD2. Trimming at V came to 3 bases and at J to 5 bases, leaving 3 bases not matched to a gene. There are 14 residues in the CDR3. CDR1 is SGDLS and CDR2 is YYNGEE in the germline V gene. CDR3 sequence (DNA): TGTGCCAGCAGCGAGGGGACTAGCCACAATGAGCAGTTCTTC. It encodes CASSEGTSHNEQFF.

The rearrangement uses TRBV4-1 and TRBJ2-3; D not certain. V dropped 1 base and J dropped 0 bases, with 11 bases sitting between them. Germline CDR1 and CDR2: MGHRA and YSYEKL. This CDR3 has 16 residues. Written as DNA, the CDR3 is TGCGCCAGCAGCCAAGCGGGTCCAGTAAGCACAGATACGCAGTATTTT. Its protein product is CASSQAGPVSTDTQYF.

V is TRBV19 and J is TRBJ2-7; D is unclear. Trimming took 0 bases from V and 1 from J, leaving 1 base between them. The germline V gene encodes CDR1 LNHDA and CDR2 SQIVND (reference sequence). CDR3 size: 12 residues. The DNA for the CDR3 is TGTGCCAGTAGTATAGATTCCTACGAGCAGTACTTC. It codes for CASSIDSYEQYF. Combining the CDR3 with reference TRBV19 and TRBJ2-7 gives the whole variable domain DGGITQSPKYLFRKEGQNVTLSCEQNLNHDAMYWYRQDPGQGLRLIYYSQIVNDFQKGDIAEGYSVSREKKESFPLTVTSAQKNPTAFYLCASSIDSYEQYFGPGTRLTVT.

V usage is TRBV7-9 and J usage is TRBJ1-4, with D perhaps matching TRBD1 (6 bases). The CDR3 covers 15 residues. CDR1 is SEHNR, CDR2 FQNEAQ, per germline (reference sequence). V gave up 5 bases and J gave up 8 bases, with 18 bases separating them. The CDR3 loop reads CASSPAIGGREKLFF. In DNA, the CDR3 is TGTGCCAGCAGCCCCGCGATTGGGGGCCGGGAAAAACTGTTTTTT.

The CDR3 here is CASSLMARGRSSSYEQYF. As DNA, the CDR3 is TGTGCCAGCAGTTTAATGGCTCGGGGGAGGTCGAGCTCCTACGAGCAGTACTTC. V and J are TRBV27 and TRBJ2-7, with D possibly being TRBD2 (6 bases). This CDR3 contains 18 residues. CDR1 is MNHEY and CDR2 is SMNVEV in the germline V gene (reference sequence). The V and J ends lost 2 bases and 0 bases respectively, with 20 bases between them.

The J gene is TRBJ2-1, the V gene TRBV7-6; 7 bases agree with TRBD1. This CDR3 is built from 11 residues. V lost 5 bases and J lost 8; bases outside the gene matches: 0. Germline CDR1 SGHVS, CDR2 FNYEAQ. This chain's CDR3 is CASSQGDEQFF. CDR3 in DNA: TGTGCCAGCAGCCAGGGGGATGAGCAGTTCTTC.

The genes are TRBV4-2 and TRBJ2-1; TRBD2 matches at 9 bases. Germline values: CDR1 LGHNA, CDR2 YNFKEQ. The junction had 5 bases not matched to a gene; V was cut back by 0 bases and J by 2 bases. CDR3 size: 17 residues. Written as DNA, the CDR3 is TGTGCCAGCAGCCAAGATTTGTGGACTAGCGCCTACAATGAGCAGTTCTTC. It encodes CASSQDLWTSAYNEQFF.

The CDR3 loop is CASSLLGPLSSDNEQFF. The CDR3 DNA is TGTGCCAGCAGTTTACTGGGGCCGCTATCATCTGACAATGAGCAGTTCTTC. V usage is TRBV27 and J usage is TRBJ2-1; tentatively, D is TRBD1 (5 bases). This CDR3 is 17 amino acids long. The V end lost 2 bases, the J end lost 5 bases, and 19 bases lay between the germline ends. Germline CDR1 MNHEY, CDR2 SMNVEV (reference sequence).

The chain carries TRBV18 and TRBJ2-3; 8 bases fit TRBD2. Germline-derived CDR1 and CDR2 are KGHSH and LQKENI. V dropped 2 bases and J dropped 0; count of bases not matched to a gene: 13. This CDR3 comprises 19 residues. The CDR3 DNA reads TGTGCCAGCTCACCATTTGGCGCGGGAGGCCAGTCGAGCACAGATACGCAGTATTTT. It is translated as CASSPFGAGGQSSTDTQYF. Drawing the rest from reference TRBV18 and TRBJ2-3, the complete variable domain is NAGVMQNPRHLVRRRGQEARLRCSPMKGHSHVYWYRQLPEEGLKFMVYLQKENIIDESGMPKERFSAEFPKEGPSILRIQQVVRGDSAAYFCASSPFGAGGQSSTDTQYFGPGTRLTVL.

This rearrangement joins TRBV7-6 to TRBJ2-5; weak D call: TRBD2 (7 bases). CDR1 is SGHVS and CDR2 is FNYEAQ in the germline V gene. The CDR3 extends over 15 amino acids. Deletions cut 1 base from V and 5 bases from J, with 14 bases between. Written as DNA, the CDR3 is TGTGCCAGCAGCTTAGGGGGAGGGGGAACGGAGACCCAGTACTTC. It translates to CASSLGGGGTETQYF.

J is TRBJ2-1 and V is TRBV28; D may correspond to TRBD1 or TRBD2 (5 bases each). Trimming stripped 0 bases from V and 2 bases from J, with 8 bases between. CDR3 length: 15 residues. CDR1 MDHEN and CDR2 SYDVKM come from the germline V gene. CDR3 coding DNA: TGTGCCAGCAGTTTATGGAGGGACCCCTACAATGAGCAGTTCTTC. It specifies CASSLWRDPYNEQFF.

CDR3 coding DNA: TGTGCCAGCAGCTTAGGGTTGGCGGGAGGCAATGAGCAGTTCTTC. This encodes CASSLGLAGGNEQFF. The chain joins TRBV7-9 to TRBJ2-1; 8 bases fit TRBD2. Per the germline V gene, CDR1 is SEHNR and CDR2 is FQNEAQ (reference sequence). The CDR3 sequence is 15 residues long. Germline trimming cut 1 base from V and 6 bases from J; bases unmatched to any gene: 5.

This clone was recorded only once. The CDR3 sequence is CASGFCAQFF. As DNA, the CDR3 is TGTGCTAGTGGGTTCTGTGCGCAGTTCTTC. The gene calls are TRBV12-5 and TRBJ2-1, with D hard to call. This CDR3 comprises 10 residues. The germline V gene has CDR1 LGHNT and CDR2 FRNRAP. The V gene lost 6 bases and the J gene lost 12 bases, with 9 bases spanning the gap.

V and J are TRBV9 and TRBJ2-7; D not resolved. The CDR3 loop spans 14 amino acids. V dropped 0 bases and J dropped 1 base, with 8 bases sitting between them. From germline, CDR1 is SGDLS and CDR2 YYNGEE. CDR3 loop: CASSVGGESYEQYF. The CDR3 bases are TGTGCCAGCAGCGTAGGAGGAGAATCCTACGAGCAGTACTTC.

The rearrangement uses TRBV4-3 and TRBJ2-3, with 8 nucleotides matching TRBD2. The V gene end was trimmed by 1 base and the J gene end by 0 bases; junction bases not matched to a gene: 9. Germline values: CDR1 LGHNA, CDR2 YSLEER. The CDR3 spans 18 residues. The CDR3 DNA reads TGCGCCAGCAGCCAAGTCCCCCCGAGCGGGAGTAGCACAGATACGCAGTATTTT. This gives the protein CASSQVPPSGSSTDTQYF.

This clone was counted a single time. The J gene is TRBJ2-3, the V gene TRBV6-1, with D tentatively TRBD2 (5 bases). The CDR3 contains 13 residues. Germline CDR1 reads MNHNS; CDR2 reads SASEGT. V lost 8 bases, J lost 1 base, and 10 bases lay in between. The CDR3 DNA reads TGTGCCAGCCGGGATGCAGGCACAGATACGCAGTATTTT. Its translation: CASRDAGTDTQYF.

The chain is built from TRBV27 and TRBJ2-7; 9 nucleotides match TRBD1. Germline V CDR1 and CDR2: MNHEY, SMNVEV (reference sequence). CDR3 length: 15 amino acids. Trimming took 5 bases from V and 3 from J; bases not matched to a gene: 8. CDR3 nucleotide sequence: TGTGCCAGCAGTATAACCGGGACAGGGTTCTACGAGCAGTACTTC. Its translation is CASSITGTGFYEQYF.

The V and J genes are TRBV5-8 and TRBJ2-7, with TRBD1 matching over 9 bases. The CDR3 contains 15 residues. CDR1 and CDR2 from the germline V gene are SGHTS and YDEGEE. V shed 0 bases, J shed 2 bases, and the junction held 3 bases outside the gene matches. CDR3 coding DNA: TGTGCCAGCAGCTTGGTAGGGACAGGGCCCTACGAGCAGTACTTC. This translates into CASSLVGTGPYEQYF.